This T cell receptor beta chain stems from a study of T cell changes during pregnancy in multiple sclerosis. Assay used: immunoSEQ multiplex PCR; TCRdb lists only in-frame clones, some missing. The sample shows 70,000 to 95,000 clones, 70% to 90% of them seen only once. CDR3 length: 13 residues. V shed 7 bases and J shed 3 bases, with 15 bases lying between them. Germline V CDR1 and CDR2: SQVTM, ANQGSEA. The chain combines TRBV29-1 with TRBJ1-2; D possibly corresponds to TRBD1 (5 bases). The source is a female donor with multiple sclerosis, enrolled in a pregnancy study. Specimen: peripheral blood, collected before pregnancy. The CDR3 DNA sequence: TGCAGCGCCAAAGGCTCAGGGCACTATGGCTACACCTTC. It codes for CSAKGSGHYGYTF.